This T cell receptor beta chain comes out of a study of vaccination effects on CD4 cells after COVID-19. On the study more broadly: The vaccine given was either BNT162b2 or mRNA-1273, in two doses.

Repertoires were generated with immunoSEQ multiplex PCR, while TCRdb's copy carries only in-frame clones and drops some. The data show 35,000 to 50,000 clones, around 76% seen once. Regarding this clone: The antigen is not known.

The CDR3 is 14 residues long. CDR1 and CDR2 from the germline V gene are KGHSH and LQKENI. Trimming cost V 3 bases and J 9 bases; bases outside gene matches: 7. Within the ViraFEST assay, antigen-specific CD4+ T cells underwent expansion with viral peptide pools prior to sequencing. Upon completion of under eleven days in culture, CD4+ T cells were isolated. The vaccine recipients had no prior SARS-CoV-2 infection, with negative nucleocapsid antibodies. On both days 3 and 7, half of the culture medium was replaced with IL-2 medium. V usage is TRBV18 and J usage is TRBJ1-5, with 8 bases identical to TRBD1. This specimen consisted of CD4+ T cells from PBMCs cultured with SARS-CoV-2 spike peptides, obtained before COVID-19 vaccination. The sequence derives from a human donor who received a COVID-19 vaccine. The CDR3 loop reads CASSPTGAFGPQHF. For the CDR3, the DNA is TGTGCCAGCTCACCGACAGGGGCGTTCGGGCCCCAGCATTTT.